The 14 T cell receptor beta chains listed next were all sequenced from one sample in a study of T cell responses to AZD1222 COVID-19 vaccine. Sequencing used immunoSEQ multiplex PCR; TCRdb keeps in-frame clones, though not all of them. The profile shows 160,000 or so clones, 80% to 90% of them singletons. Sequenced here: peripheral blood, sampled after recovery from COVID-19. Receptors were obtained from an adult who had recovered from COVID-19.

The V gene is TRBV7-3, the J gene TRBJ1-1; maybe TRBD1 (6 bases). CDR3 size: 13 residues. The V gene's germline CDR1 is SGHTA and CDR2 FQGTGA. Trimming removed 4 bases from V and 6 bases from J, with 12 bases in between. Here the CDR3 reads CASSSKPGAEAFF. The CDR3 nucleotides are TGTGCCAGCAGCTCAAAACCAGGGGCTGAAGCTTTCTTT. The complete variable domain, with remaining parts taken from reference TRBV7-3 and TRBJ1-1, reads GAGVSQTPSNKVTEKGKYVELRCDPISGHTALYWYRQSLGQGPEFLIYFQGTGAADDSGLPNDRFFAVRPEGSVSTLKIQRTERGDSAVYLCASSSKPGAEAFFGQGTRLTVV.

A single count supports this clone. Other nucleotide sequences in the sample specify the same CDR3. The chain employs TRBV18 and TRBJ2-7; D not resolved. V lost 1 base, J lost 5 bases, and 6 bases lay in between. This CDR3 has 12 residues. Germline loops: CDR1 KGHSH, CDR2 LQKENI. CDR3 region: CASSPLGDEQYF. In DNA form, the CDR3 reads TGTGCCAGCTCACCACTGGGTGACGAGCAGTACTTC.

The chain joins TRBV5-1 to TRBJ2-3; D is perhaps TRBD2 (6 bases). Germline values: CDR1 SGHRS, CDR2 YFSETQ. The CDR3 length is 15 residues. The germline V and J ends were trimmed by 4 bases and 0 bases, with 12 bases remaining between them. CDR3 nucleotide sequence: TGCGCCAGCAGCCCAGCGGAGGGAAGCACAGATACGCAGTATTTT. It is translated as CASSPAEGSTDTQYF.

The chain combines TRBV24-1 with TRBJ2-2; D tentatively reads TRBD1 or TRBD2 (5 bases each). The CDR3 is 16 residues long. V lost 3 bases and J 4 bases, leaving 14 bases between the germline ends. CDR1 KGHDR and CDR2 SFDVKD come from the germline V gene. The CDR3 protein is CATSDGARGVTGELFF. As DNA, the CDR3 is TGTGCCACCAGTGATGGGGCTAGAGGGGTCACCGGGGAGCTGTTTTTT.

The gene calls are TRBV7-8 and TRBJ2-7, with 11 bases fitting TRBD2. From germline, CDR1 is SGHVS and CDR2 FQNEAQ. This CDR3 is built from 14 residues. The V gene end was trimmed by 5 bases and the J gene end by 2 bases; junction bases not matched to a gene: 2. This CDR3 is CASSLTSGTYEQYF. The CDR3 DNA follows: TGTGCCAGCAGCCTGACTAGCGGGACCTACGAGCAGTACTTC.

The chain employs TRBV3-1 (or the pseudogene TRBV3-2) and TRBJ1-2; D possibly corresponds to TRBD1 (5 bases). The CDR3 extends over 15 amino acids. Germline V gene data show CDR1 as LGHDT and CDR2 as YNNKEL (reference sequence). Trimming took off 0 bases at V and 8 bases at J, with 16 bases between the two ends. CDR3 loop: CASSQEYGAERGYTF. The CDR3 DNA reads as TGTGCCAGCAGCCAAGAGTATGGGGCAGAGAGAGGCTACACCTTC.

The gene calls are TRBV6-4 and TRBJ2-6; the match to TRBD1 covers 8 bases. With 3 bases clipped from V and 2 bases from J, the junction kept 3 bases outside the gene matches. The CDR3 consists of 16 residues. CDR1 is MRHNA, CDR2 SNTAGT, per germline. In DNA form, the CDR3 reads TGTGCCAGCAGTGAGGCGGGACAGGCTGGGGCCAACGTCCTGACTTTC. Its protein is CASSEAGQAGANVLTF.

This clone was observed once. Here the CDR3 reads CASSLAASGWGFTGELFF. CDR3 in DNA: TGTGCCAGCAGCTTAGCAGCGTCAGGTTGGGGGTTCACCGGGGAGCTGTTTTTT. The gene calls are TRBV7-2 and TRBJ2-2; either TRBD1 or TRBD2 may supply D (5 bases each). CDR1 is SGHTA, CDR2 FQGNSA, per germline. Trimming pared 0 bases from V and 4 bases from J, leaving 18 bases between. The CDR3 covers 18 residues.

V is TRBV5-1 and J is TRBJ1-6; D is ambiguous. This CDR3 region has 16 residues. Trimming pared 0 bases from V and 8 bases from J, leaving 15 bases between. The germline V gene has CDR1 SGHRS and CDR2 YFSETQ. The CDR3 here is CASSLVAGRLDSPLHF. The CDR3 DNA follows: TGCGCCAGCAGCTTGGTCGCGGGGAGGTTAGATTCACCCCTCCACTTT. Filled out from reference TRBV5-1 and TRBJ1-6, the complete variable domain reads KAGVTQTPRYLIKTRGQQVTLSCSPISGHRSVSWYQQTPGQGLQFLFEYFSETQRNKGNFPGRFSGRQFSNSRSEMNVSTLELGDSALYLCASSLVAGRLDSPLHFGNGTRLTVT.

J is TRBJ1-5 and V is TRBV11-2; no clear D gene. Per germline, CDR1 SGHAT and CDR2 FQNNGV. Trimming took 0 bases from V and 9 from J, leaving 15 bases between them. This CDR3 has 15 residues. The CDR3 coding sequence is TGTGCCAGCAGCTTAGATCTGGGCATCGTCATGCCCCAGCATTTT. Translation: CASSLDLGIVMPQHF.

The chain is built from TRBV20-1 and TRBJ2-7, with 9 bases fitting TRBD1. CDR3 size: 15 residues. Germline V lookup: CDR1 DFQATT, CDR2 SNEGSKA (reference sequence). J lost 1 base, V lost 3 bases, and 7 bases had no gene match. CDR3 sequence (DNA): TGCAGTGCTAGTTTAGGGACAGGGTCTTCCTACGAGCAGTACTTC. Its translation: CSASLGTGSSYEQYF.

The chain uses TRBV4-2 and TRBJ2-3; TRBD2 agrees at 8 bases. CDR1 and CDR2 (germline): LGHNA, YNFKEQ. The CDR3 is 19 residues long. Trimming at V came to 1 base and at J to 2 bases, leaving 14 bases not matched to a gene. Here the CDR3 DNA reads TGTGCCAGCAGCCAAGTTTTTAGGGGTACTAGCGGACCCACAGATACGCAGTATTTT. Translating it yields CASSQVFRGTSGPTDTQYF.

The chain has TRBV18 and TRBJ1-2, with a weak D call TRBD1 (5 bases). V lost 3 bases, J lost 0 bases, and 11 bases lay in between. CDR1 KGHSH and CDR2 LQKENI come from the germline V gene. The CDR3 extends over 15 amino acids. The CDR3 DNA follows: TGTGCCAGCTCACCCGGGACGGAAGCTAACTATGGCTACACCTTC. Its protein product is CASSPGTEANYGYTF.

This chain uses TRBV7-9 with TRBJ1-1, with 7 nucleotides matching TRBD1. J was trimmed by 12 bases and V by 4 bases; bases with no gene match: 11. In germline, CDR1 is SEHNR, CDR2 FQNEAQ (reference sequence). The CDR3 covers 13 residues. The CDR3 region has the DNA TGTGCCAGCAGCTCGGGACAGCACGAGAAGACTTTCTTT. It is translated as CASSSGQHEKTFF.